This TCR beta chain was observed in a study of blood T cells in healthy people across ages. Donation came from healthy Caucasian individuals in Russia who were aged about 6 to 100. As regards this clonotype: What it binds is unknown.

Primed by a sample-barcoded 5' primer and a J-beta primer mix, a second PCR proceeded for about 6 to 12 cycles. TCRdb recomputed calls from the 5' RACE reads with MiXCR, one row per CDR3 protein. The sample gives roughly 800,000 distinct CDR3 sequences, over 45% of which show up once; approximately 23% is in the top ten. Study results and caveats: Across the age range, TCR beta diversity per million T cells fell in a roughly linear way.

The source of this sequence is a man aged 25 to 40 in good health. Sequenced material: blood.

DNA of the CDR3: TGTGCCAGCAACCCCGGGACTGATTCACCCCTCCACTTT. It is translated as CASNPGTDSPLHF. The chain carries TRBV12-3 or TRBV12-4 and TRBJ1-6, with a possible D match to TRBD1 (5 bases). Between the trimmed V and J ends, which lost 7 bases and 8 bases, there was a span of 12 bases. The CDR3 is made up of 13 amino acids.